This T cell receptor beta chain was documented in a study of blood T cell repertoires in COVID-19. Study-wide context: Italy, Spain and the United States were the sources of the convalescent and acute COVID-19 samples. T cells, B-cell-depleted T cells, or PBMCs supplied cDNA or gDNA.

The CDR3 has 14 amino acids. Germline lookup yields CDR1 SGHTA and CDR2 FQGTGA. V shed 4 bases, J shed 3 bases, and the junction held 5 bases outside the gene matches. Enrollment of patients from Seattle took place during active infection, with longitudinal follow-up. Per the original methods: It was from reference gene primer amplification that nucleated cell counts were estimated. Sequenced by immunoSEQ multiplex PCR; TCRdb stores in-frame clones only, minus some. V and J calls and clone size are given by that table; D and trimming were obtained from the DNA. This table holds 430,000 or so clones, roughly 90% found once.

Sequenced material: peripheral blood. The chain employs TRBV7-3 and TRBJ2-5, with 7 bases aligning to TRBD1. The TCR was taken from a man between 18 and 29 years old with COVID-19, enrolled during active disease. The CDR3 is CASSSTGTEETQYF. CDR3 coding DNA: TGTGCCAGCAGCTCGACCGGGACAGAAGAGACCCAGTACTTC.